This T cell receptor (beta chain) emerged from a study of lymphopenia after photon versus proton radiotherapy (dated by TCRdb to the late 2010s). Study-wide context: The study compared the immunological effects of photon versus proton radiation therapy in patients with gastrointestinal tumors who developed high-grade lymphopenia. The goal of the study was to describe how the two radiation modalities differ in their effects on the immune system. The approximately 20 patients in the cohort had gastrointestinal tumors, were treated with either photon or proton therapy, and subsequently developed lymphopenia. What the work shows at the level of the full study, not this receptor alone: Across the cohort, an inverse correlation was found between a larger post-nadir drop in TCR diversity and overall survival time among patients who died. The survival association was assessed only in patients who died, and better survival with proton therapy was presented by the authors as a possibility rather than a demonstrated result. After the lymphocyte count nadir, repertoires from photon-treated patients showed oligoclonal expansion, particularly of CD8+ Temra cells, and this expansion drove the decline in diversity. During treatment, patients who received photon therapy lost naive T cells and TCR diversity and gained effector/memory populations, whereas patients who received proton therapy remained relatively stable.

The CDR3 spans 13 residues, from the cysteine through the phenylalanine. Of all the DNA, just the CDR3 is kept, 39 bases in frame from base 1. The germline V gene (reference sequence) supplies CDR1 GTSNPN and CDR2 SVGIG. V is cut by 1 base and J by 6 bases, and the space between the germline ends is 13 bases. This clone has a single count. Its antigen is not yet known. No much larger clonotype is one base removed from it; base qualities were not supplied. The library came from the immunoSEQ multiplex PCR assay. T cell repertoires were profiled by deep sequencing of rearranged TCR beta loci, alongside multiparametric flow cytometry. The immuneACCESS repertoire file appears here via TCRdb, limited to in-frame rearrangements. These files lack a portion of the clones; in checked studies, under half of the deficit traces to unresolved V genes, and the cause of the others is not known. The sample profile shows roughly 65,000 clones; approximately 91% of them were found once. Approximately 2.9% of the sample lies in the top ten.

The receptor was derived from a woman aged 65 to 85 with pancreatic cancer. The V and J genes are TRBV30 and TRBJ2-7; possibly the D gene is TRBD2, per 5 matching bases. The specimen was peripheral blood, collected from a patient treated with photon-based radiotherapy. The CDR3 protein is CAWSAGMVGEQYF. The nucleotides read TGTGCCTGGAGTGCCGGGATGGTCGGCGAGCAGTACTTC.